Shown below are 22 T cell receptor beta chains from a single sample sequenced in a study of T-cell memory formation after mild COVID-19. TCRdb reprocessed the 5' RACE reads via MiXCR and lists one record per CDR3 protein. The sample shows around 500,000 distinct CDR3 sequences, 15% to 20% of them seen only once. Sequenced material: PBMCs or a T cell subset sorted from them (not recorded which). The receptors stem from an adult woman who had mild COVID-19 (a few samples of this study predate the infection). Cell type and time point are not known.

This clonotype was picked up a small number of times. CDR3 sequence (DNA): TGTGCCAGCAGCTCTCAGGGTTCGATGGCGGCCCTCCACTTT. It is translated as CASSSQGSMAALHF. J is TRBJ1-6 and V is TRBV7-2; the D gene is possibly TRBD1 (5 bases). Between the trimmed V and J ends, which lost 4 bases and 14 bases, there was a span of 18 bases. The CDR3 extends over 14 amino acids. The germline V gene encodes CDR1 SGHTA and CDR2 FQGNSA. Using reference TRBV7-2 and TRBJ1-6 for the parts outside the CDR3, the full variable domain is GAGVSQSPSNKVTEKGKDVELRCDPISGHTALYWYRQSLGQGLEFLIYFQGNSAPDKSGLPSDRFSAERTGGSVSTLTIQRTQQEDSAVYLCASSSQGSMAALHFGNGTRLTVT.

The table lists this clonotype with a few counts. The chain employs TRBV18 and TRBJ1-1; 8 nucleotides match TRBD1. Germline CDR1 and CDR2: KGHSH and LQKENI. This CDR3 is built from 13 residues. Trimming removed 6 bases from V and 3 bases from J; junction bases left unmatched: 3. CDR3: CASSQGADTEAFF. CDR3 nucleotide sequence: TGTGCCAGCTCGCAGGGGGCCGACACTGAAGCTTTCTTT. The full variable domain, rest sourced from reference TRBV18 and TRBJ1-1, is NAGVMQNPRHLVRRRGQEARLRCSPMKGHSHVYWYRQLPEEGLKFMVYLQKENIIDESGMPKERFSAEFPKEGPSILRIQQVVRGDSAAYFCASSQGADTEAFFGQGTRLTVV.

This clonotype came up a few times. This chain links TRBV3-1 with TRBJ1-1, with TRBD1 identical over 11 bases. Germline values: CDR1 LGHDT, CDR2 YNNKEL (reference sequence). The CDR3 covers 13 residues. The ends lost 5 bases at V and 11 bases at J; junction bases unmatched: 7. The CDR3 sequence: CASSAGQGAGAFF. DNA for the CDR3: TGTGCCAGCAGCGCCGGACAGGGGGCGGGTGCTTTCTTT.

The chain employs TRBV20-1 and TRBJ1-2; no definite D call. CDR3 length equals 15 residues. Trimming stripped 0 bases from V and 1 base from J, with 12 bases between. Germline V CDR1 and CDR2: DFQATT, SNEGSKA (reference sequence). In nucleotides, the CDR3 is TGCAGTGCTAGAGATCGAGAGAGAATTAACTATGGCTACACCTTC. This translates into CSARDRERINYGYTF.

This clonotype has a handful of counts. This rearrangement joins TRBV5-1 to TRBJ2-7, with TRBD1 matching over 10 bases. V trimming: 2 bases; J trimming: 5 bases; junction bases outside the gene matches: 4. In germline, CDR1 is SGHRS, CDR2 YFSETQ. CDR3 size: 14 residues. CDR3 coding DNA: TGCGCCAGCAGCTTAGAGGGACAGGGGAACGAGCAGTACTTC. This codes for CASSLEGQGNEQYF.

Only a few counts were recorded for this clonotype. The chain couples TRBV18 to TRBJ2-7; D unclear. The CDR3 is 13 amino acids. Trimming removed 5 bases at V and 6 bases at J, with 14 bases between. Per germline, CDR1 KGHSH and CDR2 LQKENI. The CDR3 nucleotides are TGTGCCAGCTCAAGTTCTCGATCACTCGAGCAGTACTTC. Its translation: CASSSSRSLEQYF.

As DNA, the CDR3 is TGCGCCAGCAGCCAAGATCTTAACACGCCCTACGAGCAGTACTTC. Translating it yields CASSQDLNTPYEQYF. The rearrangement links TRBV4-1 to TRBJ2-7; D not certain. The germline V gene has CDR1 MGHRA and CDR2 YSYEKL. The CDR3 loop spans 15 amino acids. The ends were cut back, 0 bases at V and 2 bases at J, with 11 bases in the middle.

The J gene is TRBJ2-1, the V gene TRBV11-1, with D maybe TRBD1 (6 bases). The CDR3 is 16 residues long. V lost 5 bases, J lost 6 bases, and 20 bases lay in between. Germline CDR1 reads SGHAT; CDR2 reads FQDESV (reference sequence). CDR3 bases: TGTGCCAGCAGCGAGAACAGGGATTGGTCCACCAATGAGCAGTTCTTC. Encoded protein: CASSENRDWSTNEQFF.

The rearrangement links TRBV27 to TRBJ2-3; 7 bases line up with TRBD1. Per germline, CDR1 MNHEY and CDR2 SMNVEV (reference sequence). CDR3 length: 14 amino acids. Trimming at V came to 2 bases and at J to 5 bases, leaving 4 bases not matched to a gene. This CDR3 reads CASSLNQGEDTQYF. CDR3 bases: TGTGCCAGCAGTTTAAATCAGGGGGAAGATACGCAGTATTTT.

V is TRBV12-3 or TRBV12-4 and J is TRBJ2-2; D gene ambiguous. V lost 3 bases and J 7 bases, leaving 9 bases between the germline ends. There are 13 residues in the CDR3. In DNA form, the CDR3 reads TGTGCCAGCAGTTTTACCCGCTTCGGGGAGCTGTTTTTT. Translation gives CASSFTRFGELFF.

This chain uses TRBV7-9 with TRBJ2-7, with a tentative D call TRBD2 (5 bases). The CDR3 extends over 14 amino acids. Deletions cut 1 base from V and 5 bases from J, with 12 bases between. CDR1 and CDR2 (germline): SEHNR, FQNEAQ (reference sequence). CDR3 DNA sequence: TGTGCCAGCAGCTTAGGGACTGGACGAGACGAGCAGTACTTC. It yields the protein CASSLGTGRDEQYF.

This clonotype was recorded a few times. The chain carries TRBV20-1 and TRBJ1-1, with D perhaps matching TRBD1 (6 bases). Trimming shortened V by 3 bases and J by 0 bases, and 20 bases separated the two germline ends. The length of the CDR3 is 17 residues. The V gene's germline CDR1 is DFQATT and CDR2 SNEGSKA (reference sequence). The CDR3 region is CSASGQQLRGMNTEAFF. In nucleotides, the CDR3 is TGCAGTGCTAGCGGACAGCAGCTAAGGGGCATGAACACTGAAGCTTTCTTT.

This clonotype was found a few times. V and J are TRBV4-1 and TRBJ2-1, with 8 bases aligning to TRBD1. Germline values: CDR1 MGHRA, CDR2 YSYEKL. This CDR3 comprises 16 residues. J was trimmed by 2 bases and V by 2 bases; bases with no gene match: 5. The CDR3 protein is CASSQPTGEAYNEQFF. The CDR3 DNA reads as TGCGCCAGCAGCCAACCGACAGGGGAGGCCTACAATGAGCAGTTCTTC.

This clonotype was recorded many times. This chain connects TRBV7-9 to TRBJ2-1; D possibly uses TRBD1 or TRBD2 (5 bases each). The V end was cut by 5 bases, the J end by 7 bases, with 12 bases between. The germline V gene has CDR1 SEHNR and CDR2 FQNEAQ (reference sequence). The length of the CDR3 is 13 residues. The CDR3 DNA is TGTGCCAGCAGCCGGGGCCCTGTTAATGAGCAGTTCTTC. This codes for CASSRGPVNEQFF.

This clonotype was seen more than once but under ten times. V is TRBV7-2 and J is TRBJ1-1; 7 nucleotides match TRBD1. The CDR3 sequence is 15 residues long. V shed 4 bases and J 3 bases; nucleotides not matched to a gene: 8. Per germline, CDR1 SGHTA and CDR2 FQGNSA. The DNA of the CDR3 is TGTGCCAGCAGCTCCTCCCAGGGGGGTCACACTGAAGCTTTCTTT. Encoded protein: CASSSSQGGHTEAFF. The full variable domain, completed using reference TRBV7-2 and TRBJ1-1, is GAGVSQSPSNKVTEKGKDVELRCDPISGHTALYWYRQSLGQGLEFLIYFQGNSAPDKSGLPSDRFSAERTGGSVSTLTIQRTQQEDSAVYLCASSSSQGGHTEAFFGQGTRLTVV.

This clonotype was observed a single time. This chain joins TRBV7-8 and TRBJ2-6; possibly TRBD1 for D (6 bases). With 2 bases removed from V and 1 base from J, the gap between germline ends came to 12 bases. From germline, CDR1 is SGHVS and CDR2 FQNEAQ. This CDR3 contains 17 residues. CDR3 in DNA: TGTGCCAGCAGCTTAAGTATGGGGGCTTCTGGGGCCAACGTCCTGACTTTC. It yields the protein CASSLSMGASGANVLTF.

In its sample, this clonotype was seen a few times. The rearrangement joins TRBV7-3 to TRBJ2-2; TRBD2 is a possible D gene (6 bases). CDR1 and CDR2 from the germline V gene are SGHTA and FQGTGA. Trimming removed 6 bases from V and 1 base from J, with 12 bases in between. The CDR3 consists of 15 residues. The CDR3 protein is CASRALGGNTGELFF. In DNA, the CDR3 is TGTGCCAGCAGGGCTCTGGGGGGGAACACCGGGGAGCTGTTTTTT.

The chain is built from TRBV5-6 and TRBJ1-2, with D unresolved. Germline V gene data show CDR1 as SGHDT and CDR2 as YYEEEE. V was pared by 0 bases and J by 4 bases, with 13 bases between. CDR3 length equals 15 residues. The CDR3 here is CASSLDSFDGYGYTF. The CDR3 nucleotides read TGTGCCAGCAGCTTGGATTCCTTCGACGGCTATGGCTACACCTTC.

This clonotype was found a few times. The chain joins TRBV18 to TRBJ1-1, with a weak D call TRBD1 (5 bases). Germline CDR1 and CDR2: KGHSH and LQKENI. This CDR3 is built from 14 residues. The V end was cut by 3 bases, the J end by 4 bases, with 12 bases between. CDR3 residues: CASSPTGLGTEAFF. In nucleotides, the CDR3 is TGTGCCAGCTCACCCACAGGTCTAGGCACTGAAGCTTTCTTT.

V is TRBV7-2 and J is TRBJ2-1; 10 nucleotides line up with TRBD2. J gave up 7 bases and V 3 bases, and 6 bases lay outside the gene matches. The CDR3 runs 15 residues. Per the germline V gene, CDR1 is SGHTA and CDR2 is FQGNSA. CDR3 sequence (DNA): TGTGCCAGCAGCTTTTTAGCGGGAGGTGAAAATGAGCAGTTCTTC. Translating gives CASSFLAGGENEQFF.

This clonotype came up a few times. The rearrangement uses TRBV27 and TRBJ1-1; a possible D gene is TRBD1 (5 bases). The CDR3 spans 12 residues. Germline-derived CDR1 and CDR2 are MNHEY and SMNVEV (reference sequence). The ends were cut back, 5 bases at V and 10 bases at J, with 14 bases in the middle. The CDR3 region is CASSPRGGTAFF. In DNA form, the CDR3 reads TGTGCCAGCAGTCCACGTGGAGGGACAGCTTTCTTT.

The table lists this clonotype with a few counts. The V gene is TRBV3-1, the J gene TRBJ2-6; D might be TRBD1 (6 bases). This CDR3 is built from 16 residues. Trimming removed 6 bases at V and 0 bases at J, with 12 bases between. Germline V gene sequence: CDR1 LGHDT, CDR2 YNNKEL (reference sequence). The DNA for the CDR3 is TGTGCCAGCAGGGAGACAGGATCCTCTGGGGCCAACGTCCTGACTTTC. Residues: CASRETGSSGANVLTF.